Listed below are T cell receptor beta chains from one sample, sequenced in a study of a mutant IDH1 vaccine in newly diagnosed glioma. Sequenced by immunoSEQ multiplex PCR; TCRdb stores in-frame clones only, minus some. This table holds around 84,000 clones, approximately 75% found once. These receptors' targets are unknown. The specimen was PBMCs, collected from a glioma patient whose treatment included an IDH1 peptide vaccine. Every receptor here comes from a man in his forties with glioma. CDR3s include the opening cysteine and the closing phenylalanine or tryptophan.

cdr3_aa | j_call | v_call
CATSRQRWTEAFF | TRBJ1-1 | TRBV15
CSVAGSLDQPQHF | TRBJ1-5 | TRBV29-1
CASSRRTSAFTYEQYF | TRBJ2-7 | TRBV28
CASSPDSSGFTEAFF | TRBJ1-1 | TRBV4-3
CASKRIATNYGYTF | TRBJ1-2 | TRBV6-1
CASSTSHEQFF | TRBJ2-1 | TRBV7-9
CASSAKNTEAFF | TRBJ1-1 | TRBV5-1
CASSHLRLAGIEVPRETQYF | TRBJ2-5 | TRBV4-2
CASSLLRVETQYF | TRBJ2-5 | TRBV5-5
CASSQLQGGNTEAFF | TRBJ1-1 | TRBV19
CASSWTIGDTEAFF | TRBJ1-1 | TRBV6-5
CASSLEAGGTYEQYF | TRBJ2-7 | TRBV5-1
CSVARDTAYEQYF | TRBJ2-7 | TRBV29-1
CASSQDSQGSEQYF | TRBJ2-7 | TRBV4-2
CASSISAELNTEAFF | TRBJ1-1 | TRBV19
CASTLGRDGNGYTF | TRBJ1-2 | TRBV6-6